This entry describes one T cell receptor beta chain. The CDR3 length is 15 residues. Germline assignment: CDR1 SGHNT and CDR2 YYREEE (reference sequence). Trimming cost V 1 base and J 4 bases; bases outside gene matches: 4. Enrolled through a virtual design, the participants were between roughly 18 and 100 years of age and came from around 25 US areas. Cohorts were assigned according to the clinical history that participants reported. Among Cohort 3 donors, those recovered had two negative PCRs, clearance, or symptom resolution. The sample originates from a study of blood T cell repertoires in COVID-19. Whole-study context: PBMCs, B-cell-depleted T cells, or T cells were the source of the cDNA or gDNA that made up the material.

Only in-frame clones appear in the TCRdb table, and some are missing; sequencing was by immunoSEQ multiplex PCR. Of over 300,000 clones listed, 80% to 90% are singletons. The chain uses TRBV5-4 and TRBJ1-3, with 8 bases lining up with TRBD1. Sequenced material: PBMCs or T cells enriched from blood (not recorded which). This TCR was sampled from a man aged 25 to 40 who had recovered from COVID-19. The CDR3 spells CASSLSGGVGNTIYF. CDR3 sequence (DNA): TGTGCCAGCAGCTTGTCAGGGGGCGTAGGAAACACCATATATTTT.